This T cell receptor (beta chain) was recovered during a study of response to subunit inactivated influenza vaccine. On this clonotype itself: What it binds is not known.

Findings of the study overall: The authors offered the suggestion that each seasonal influenza vaccination recruits few new T cells.

This CDR3 is 15 amino acids long. V lost 0 bases and J lost 1; bases outside the gene matches: 5. CDR1 is DFQATT, CDR2 SNEGSKA, per germline (reference sequence). TCRdb recomputed calls from the RT-PCR reads with MiXCR, one row per CDR3 protein. Of under 850,000 distinct CDR3 sequences listed, about 18% are singletons. The J gene is TRBJ2-7, the V gene TRBV20-1; TRBD2 aligns across 8 bases. The origin of this receptor is a man in his fifties who received an inactivated influenza vaccine. This specimen was PBMCs from blood, taken roughly 5 days after vaccination. CDR3 nucleotides: TGCAGTGCTAGAGATTTCGGGAGGGGGTCCTACGAGCAGTACTTC. Protein product: CSARDFGRGSYEQYF.